This T cell receptor beta chain was sequenced during a study of T cell repertoires in cytomegalovirus infection. Overall study: Matching HLA type, along with CMV infection, was indicated by public TCR beta signatures.

This CDR3 has 14 amino acids. Germline CDR1 SGHRS, CDR2 YFSETQ. The ends were cut back, 6 bases at V and 0 bases at J, with 10 bases in the middle. Each CDR3 protein gets one entry after TCRdb re-called the reads with MiXCR. The sample has around 350,000 distinct CDR3 sequences; less than 20% are singletons. The chain combines TRBV5-1 with TRBJ2-1; D remains unclear. Material: PBMCs. The sequence derives from a human donor in good health (CMV status not recorded). Some clones in this sample may be carry-over from other donors' samples. The CDR3 DNA reads TGCGCCAGCACCGCCGTAACCTCCTACAATGAGCAGTTCTTC. It codes for CASTAVTSYNEQFF.